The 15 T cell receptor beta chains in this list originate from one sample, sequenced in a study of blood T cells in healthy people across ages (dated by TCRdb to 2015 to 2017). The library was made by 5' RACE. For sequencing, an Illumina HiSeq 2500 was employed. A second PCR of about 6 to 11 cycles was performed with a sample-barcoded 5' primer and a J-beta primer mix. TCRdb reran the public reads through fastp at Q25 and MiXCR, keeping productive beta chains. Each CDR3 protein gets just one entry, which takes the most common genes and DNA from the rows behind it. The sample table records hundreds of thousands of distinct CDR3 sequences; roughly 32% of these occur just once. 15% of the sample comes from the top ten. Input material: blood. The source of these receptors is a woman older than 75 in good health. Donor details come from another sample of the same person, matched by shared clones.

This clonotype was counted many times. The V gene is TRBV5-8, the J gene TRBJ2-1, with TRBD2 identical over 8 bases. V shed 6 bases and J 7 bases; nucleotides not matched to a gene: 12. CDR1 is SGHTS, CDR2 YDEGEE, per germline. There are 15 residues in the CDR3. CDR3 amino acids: CASTPDQRGPNEQFF. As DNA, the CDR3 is TGTGCCAGCACTCCCGACCAGCGGGGGCCAAATGAGCAGTTCTTC.

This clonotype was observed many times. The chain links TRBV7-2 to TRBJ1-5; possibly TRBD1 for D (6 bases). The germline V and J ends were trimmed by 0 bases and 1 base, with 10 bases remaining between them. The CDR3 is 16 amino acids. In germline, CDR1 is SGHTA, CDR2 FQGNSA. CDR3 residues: CASSLATGRSNQPQHF. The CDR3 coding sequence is TGTGCCAGCAGCTTAGCGACAGGAAGGAGCAATCAGCCCCAGCATTTT.

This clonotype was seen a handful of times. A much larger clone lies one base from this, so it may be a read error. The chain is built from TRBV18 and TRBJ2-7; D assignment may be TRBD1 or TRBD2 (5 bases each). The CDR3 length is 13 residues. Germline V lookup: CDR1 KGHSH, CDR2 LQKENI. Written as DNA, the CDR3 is TGTGCCAGCTCAACCAGGGCCGACTACGGGCAGTACTTC. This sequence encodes CASSTRADYGQYF.

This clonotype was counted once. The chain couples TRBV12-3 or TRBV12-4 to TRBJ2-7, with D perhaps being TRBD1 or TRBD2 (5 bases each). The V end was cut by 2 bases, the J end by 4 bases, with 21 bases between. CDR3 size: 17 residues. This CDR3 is CASSLPWDPVQRYEQYF. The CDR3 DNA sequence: TGTGCCAGCAGTTTACCTTGGGACCCCGTACAACGATACGAGCAGTACTTC.

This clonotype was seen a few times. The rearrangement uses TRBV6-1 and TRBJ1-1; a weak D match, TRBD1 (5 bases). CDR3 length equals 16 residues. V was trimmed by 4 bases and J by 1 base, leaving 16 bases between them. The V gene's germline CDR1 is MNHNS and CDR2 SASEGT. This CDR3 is CASSAYGTGRNTEAFF. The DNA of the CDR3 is TGTGCCAGCAGTGCGTACGGGACGGGGAGGAACACTGAAGCTTTCTTT.

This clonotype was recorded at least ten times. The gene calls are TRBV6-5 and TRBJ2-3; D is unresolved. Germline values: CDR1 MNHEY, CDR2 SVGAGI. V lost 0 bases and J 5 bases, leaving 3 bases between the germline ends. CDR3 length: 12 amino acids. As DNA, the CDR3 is TGTGCCAGCAGTTACTCGGGAGATACGCAGTATTTT. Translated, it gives CASSYSGDTQYF.

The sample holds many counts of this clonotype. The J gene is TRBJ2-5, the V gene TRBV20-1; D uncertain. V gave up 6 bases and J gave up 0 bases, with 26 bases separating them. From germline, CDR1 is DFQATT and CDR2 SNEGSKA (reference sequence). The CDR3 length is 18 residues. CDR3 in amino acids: CSAPPRAYLDDYQETQYF. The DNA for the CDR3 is TGCAGTGCGCCACCTCGGGCCTACTTGGACGATTACCAAGAGACCCAGTACTTC.

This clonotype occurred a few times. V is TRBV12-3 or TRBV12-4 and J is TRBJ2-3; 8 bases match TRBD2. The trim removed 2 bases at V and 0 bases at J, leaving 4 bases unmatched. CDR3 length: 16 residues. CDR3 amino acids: CASSLPTSGSTDTQYF. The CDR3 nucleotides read TGTGCCAGCAGTTTACCAACTAGCGGTAGCACAGATACGCAGTATTTT.

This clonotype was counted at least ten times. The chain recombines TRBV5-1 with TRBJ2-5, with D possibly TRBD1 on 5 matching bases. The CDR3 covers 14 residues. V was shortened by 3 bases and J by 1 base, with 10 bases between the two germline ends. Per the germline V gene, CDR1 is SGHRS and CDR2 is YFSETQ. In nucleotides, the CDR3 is TGCGCCAGCAGCTCGACAGCTTCCCAAGAGACCCAGTACTTC. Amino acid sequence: CASSSTASQETQYF.

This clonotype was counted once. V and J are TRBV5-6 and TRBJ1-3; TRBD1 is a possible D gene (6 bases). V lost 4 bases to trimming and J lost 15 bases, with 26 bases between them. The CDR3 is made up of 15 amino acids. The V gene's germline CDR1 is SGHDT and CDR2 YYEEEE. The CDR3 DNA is TGTGCCAGCAGCCCCGAGATGGGGGCAGGAAACCCCAGATATTTT. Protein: CASSPEMGAGNPRYF.

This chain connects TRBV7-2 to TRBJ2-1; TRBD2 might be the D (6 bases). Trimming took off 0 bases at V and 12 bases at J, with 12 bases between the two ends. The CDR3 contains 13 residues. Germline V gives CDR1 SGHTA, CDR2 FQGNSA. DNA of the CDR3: TGTGCCAGCAGCTTAGCGGAGGGGTGGGGGCAGTTCTTC. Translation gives CASSLAEGWGQFF. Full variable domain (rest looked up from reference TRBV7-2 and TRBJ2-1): GAGVSQSPSNKVTEKGKDVELRCDPISGHTALYWYRQSLGQGLEFLIYFQGNSAPDKSGLPSDRFSAERTGGSVSTLTIQRTQQEDSAVYLCASSLAEGWGQFFGPGTRLTVL.

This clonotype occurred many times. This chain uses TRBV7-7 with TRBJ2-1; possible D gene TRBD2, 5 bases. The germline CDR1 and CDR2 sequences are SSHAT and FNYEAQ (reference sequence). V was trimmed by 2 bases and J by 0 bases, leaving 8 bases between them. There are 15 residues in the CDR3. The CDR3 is CASSLQDSSYNEQFF. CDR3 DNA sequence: TGTGCCAGCAGCTTACAGGACTCCTCCTACAATGAGCAGTTCTTC.

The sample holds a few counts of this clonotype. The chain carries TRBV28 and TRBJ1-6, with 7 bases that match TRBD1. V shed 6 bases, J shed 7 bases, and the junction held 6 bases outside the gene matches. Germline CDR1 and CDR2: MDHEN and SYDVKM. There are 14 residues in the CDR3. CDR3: CASRRGGANSPLHF. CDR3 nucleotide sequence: TGTGCCAGCAGGCGAGGGGGCGCGAATTCACCCCTCCACTTT.

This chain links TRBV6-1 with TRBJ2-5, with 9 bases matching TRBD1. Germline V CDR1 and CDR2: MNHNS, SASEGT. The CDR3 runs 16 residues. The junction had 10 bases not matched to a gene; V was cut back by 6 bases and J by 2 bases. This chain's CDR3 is CASSARTGAVQETQYF. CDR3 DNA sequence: TGTGCCAGCAGCGCCCGGACAGGGGCAGTACAAGAGACCCAGTACTTC.

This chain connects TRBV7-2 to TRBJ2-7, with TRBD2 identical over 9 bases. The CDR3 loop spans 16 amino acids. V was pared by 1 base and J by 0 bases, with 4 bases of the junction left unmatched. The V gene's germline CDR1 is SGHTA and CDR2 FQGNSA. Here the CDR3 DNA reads TGTGCCAGCAGCTTAGAAGCGGGGGGCCTCTCCTACGAGCAGTACTTC. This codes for CASSLEAGGLSYEQYF.